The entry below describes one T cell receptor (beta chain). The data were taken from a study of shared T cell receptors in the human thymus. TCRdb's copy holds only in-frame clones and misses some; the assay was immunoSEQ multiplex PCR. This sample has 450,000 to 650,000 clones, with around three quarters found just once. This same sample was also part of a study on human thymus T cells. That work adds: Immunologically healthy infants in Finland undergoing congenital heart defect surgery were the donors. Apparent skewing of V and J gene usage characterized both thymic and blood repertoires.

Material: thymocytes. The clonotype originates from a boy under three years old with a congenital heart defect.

CDR3: CASRPGTSPPSAYEQYF. CDR3 DNA: TGCGCCAGCAGACCCGGGACTAGCCCCCCGTCGGCCTACGAGCAGTACTTC. The V call is TRBV10-1, the J call TRBJ2-7, with 9 nucleotides matching TRBD2. The trim removed 6 bases at V and 2 bases at J, leaving 14 bases unmatched. The CDR3 has 17 amino acids. Germline assignment: CDR1 WNHNN and CDR2 SYGVQD (reference sequence).